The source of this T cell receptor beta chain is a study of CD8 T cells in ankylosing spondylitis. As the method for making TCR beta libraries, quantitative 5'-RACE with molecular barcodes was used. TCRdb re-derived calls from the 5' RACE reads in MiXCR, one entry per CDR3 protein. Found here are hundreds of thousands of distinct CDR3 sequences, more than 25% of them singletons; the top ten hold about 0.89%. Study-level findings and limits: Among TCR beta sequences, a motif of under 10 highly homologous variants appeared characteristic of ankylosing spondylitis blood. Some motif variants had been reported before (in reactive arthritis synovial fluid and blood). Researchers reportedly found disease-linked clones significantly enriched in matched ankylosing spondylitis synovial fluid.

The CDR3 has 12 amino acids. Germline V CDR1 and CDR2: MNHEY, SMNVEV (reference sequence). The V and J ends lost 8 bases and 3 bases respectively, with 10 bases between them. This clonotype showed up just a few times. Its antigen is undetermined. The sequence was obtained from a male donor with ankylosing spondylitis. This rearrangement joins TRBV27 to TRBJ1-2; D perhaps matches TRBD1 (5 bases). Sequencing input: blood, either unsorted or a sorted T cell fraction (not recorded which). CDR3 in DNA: TGTGCCAGCCATAAAGGGGACTATGGCTACACCTTC. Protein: CASHKGDYGYTF.